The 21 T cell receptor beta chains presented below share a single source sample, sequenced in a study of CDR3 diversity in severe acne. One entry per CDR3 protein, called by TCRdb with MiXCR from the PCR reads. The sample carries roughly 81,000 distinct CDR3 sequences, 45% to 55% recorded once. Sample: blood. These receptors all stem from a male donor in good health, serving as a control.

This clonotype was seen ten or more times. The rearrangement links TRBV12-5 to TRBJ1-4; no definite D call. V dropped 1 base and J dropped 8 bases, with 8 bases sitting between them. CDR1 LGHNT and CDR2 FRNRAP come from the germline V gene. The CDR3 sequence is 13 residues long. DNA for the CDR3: TGTGCTAGTGGTTTGGACGGTCCGGAAAAACTGTTTTTT. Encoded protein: CASGLDGPEKLFF.

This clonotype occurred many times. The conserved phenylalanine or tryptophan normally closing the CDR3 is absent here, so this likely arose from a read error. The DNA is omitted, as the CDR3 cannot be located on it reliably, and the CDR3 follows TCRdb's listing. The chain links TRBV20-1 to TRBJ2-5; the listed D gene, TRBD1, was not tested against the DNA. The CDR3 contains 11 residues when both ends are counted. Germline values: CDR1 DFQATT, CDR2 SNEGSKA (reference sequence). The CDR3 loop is CSAREAGAEIL.

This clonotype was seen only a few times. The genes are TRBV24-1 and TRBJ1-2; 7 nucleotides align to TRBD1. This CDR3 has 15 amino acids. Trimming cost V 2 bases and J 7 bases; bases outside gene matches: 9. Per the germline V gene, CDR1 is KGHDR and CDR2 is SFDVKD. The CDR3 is CATSDSTGKSAGYTF. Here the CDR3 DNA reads TGTGCCACCAGTGATTCGACAGGGAAGTCCGCTGGCTACACCTTC.

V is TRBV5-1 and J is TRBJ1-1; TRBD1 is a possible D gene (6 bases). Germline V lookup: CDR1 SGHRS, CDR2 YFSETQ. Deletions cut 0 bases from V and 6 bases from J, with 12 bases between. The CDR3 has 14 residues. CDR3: CASSLEAGAPEAFF. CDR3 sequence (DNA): TGCGCCAGCAGCTTGGAGGCAGGGGCCCCTGAAGCTTTCTTT.

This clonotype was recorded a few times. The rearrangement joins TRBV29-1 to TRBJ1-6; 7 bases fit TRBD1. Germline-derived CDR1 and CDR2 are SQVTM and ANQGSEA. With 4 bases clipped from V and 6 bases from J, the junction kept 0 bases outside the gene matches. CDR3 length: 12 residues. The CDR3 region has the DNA TGCAGCGTTGGACAGGGTAATTCACCCCTCCACTTT. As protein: CSVGQGNSPLHF.

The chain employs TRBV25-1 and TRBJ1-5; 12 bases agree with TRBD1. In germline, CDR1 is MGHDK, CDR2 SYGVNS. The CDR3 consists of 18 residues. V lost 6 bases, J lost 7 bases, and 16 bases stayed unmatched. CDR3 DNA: TGTGCCAGCAGCCCGGGACAGGGGGCGCTCCCGGCGGGCCAGCCCCAGCATTTT. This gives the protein CASSPGQGALPAGQPQHF.

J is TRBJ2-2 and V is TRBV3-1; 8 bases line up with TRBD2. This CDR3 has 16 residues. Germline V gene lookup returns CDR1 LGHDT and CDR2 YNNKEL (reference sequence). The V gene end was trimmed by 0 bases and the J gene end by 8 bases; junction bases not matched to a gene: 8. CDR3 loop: CASSQERGAPGGELFF. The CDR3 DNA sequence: TGTGCCAGCAGCCAAGAGCGGGGGGCTCCCGGTGGGGAGCTGTTTTTT.

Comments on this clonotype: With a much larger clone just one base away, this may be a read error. CDR3 bases: TGCAGCGTTGACGGCTATGGCTACACCTTC. Translating it yields CSVDGYGYTF. This chain joins TRBV29-1 and TRBJ1-2; D gene uncertain. The CDR3 is 10 amino acids. CDR1 SQVTM and CDR2 ANQGSEA come from the germline V gene. Trimming took off 3 bases at V and 4 bases at J, with 3 bases between the two ends.

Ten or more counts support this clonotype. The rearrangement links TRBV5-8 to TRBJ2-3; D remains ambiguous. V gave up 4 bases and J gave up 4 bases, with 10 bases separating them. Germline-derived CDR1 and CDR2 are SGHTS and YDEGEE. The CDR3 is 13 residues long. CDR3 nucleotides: TGTGCCAGCAGCCCCGATTTCGCAGATACGCAGTATTTT. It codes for CASSPDFADTQYF.

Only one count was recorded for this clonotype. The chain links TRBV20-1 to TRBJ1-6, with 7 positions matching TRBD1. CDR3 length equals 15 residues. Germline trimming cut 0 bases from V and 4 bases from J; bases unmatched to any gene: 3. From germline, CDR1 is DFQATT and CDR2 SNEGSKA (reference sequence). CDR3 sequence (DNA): TGCAGTGCTAGAGATCCGGGACAGTATAATTCACCCCTCCACTTT. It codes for CSARDPGQYNSPLHF.

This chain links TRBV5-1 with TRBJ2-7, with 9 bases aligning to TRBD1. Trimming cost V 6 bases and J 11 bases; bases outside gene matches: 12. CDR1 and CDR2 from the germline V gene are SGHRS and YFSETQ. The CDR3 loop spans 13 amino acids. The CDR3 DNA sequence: TGCGCCAGCACGATGGGACAGGGAGGCGGGGAGTACTTC. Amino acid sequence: CASTMGQGGGEYF.

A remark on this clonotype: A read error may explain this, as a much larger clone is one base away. The CDR3 sequence: CASSLVQGQGANLYGHTF. CDR3 bases: TGTGCCAGCAGCTTAGTCCAAGGACAGGGGGCCAATCTATATGGCCACACCTTC. The chain combines TRBV7-2 with TRBJ1-2; TRBD1 matches at 11 bases. CDR3 length: 18 amino acids. The V gene's germline CDR1 is SGHTA and CDR2 FQGNSA.

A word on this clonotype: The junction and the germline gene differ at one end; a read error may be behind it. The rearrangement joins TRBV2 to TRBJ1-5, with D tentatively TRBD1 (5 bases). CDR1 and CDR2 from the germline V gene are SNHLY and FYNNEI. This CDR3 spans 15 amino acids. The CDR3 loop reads CATSDTGPLNQPQHF. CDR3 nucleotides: TGTGCCACCAGTGATACGGGACCACTCAATCAGCCCCAGCATTTT.

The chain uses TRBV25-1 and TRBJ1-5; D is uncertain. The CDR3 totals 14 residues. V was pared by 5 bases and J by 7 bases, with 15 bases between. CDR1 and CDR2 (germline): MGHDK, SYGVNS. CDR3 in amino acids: CASSSPGFGQPQHF. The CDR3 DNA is TGTGCCAGCAGTTCCCCAGGCTTTGGGCAGCCCCAGCATTTT. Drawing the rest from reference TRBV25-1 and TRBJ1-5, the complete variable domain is EADIYQTPRYLVIGTGKKITLECSQTMGHDKMYWYQQDPGMELHLIHYSYGVNSTEKGDLSSESTVSRIRTEHFPLTLESARPSHTSQYLCASSSPGFGQPQHFGDGTRLSIL.

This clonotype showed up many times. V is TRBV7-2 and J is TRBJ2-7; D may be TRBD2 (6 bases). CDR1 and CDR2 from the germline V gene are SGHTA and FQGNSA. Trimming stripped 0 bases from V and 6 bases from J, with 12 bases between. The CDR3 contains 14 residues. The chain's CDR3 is CASSLAGGTREQYF. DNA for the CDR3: TGTGCCAGCAGCTTAGCGGGAGGTACCCGCGAGCAGTACTTC.

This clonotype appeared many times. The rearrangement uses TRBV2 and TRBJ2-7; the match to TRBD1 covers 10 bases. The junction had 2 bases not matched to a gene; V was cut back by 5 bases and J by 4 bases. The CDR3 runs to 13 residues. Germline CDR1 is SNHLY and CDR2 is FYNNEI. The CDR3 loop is CASSRDRGYEQYF. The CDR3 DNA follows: TGTGCCAGCAGTAGGGACAGGGGTTACGAGCAGTACTTC.

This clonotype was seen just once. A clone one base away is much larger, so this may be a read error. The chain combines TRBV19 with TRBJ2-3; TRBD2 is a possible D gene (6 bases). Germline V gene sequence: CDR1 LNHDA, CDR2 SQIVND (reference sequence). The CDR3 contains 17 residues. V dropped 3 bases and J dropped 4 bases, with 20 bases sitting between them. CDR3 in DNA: TGTGCCAGTAGTATGGATAATGGGGGGATGGGCGCAGATACGCAGTATTTT. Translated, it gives CASSMDNGGMGADTQYF.

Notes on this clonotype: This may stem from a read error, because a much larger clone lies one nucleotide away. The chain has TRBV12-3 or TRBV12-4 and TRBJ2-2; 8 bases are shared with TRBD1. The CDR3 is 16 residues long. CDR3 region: CASTQQGGFDTGKLFF. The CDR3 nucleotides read TGTGCCAGCACCCAACAGGGGGGCTTCGACACCGGGAAGCTGTTTTTT.

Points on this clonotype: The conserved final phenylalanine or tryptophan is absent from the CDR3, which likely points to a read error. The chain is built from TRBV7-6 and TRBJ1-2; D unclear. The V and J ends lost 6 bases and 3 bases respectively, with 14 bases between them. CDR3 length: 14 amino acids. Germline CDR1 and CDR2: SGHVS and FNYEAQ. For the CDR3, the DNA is TGTGCCAGCAGTGTGGCCCCATCGGACTATGGCTACACCTCC. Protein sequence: CASSVAPSDYGYTS.

Written as DNA, the CDR3 is TGCAGCGTTGCGGGACAGGGAACCGAGCAGTACTTC. This sequence encodes CSVAGQGTEQYF. The chain employs TRBV29-1 and TRBJ2-7, with 9 bases lining up with TRBD1. The CDR3 spans 12 residues. J was trimmed by 6 bases and V by 4 bases; bases with no gene match: 4. The germline V gene encodes CDR1 SQVTM and CDR2 ANQGSEA.

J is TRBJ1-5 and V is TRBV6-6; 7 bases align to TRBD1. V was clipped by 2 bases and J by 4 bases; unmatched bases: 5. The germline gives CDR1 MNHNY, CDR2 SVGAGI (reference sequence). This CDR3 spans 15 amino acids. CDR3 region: CASSYGAGGNQPQHF. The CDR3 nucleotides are TGTGCCAGCAGTTACGGGGCAGGGGGTAATCAGCCCCAGCATTTT.